The 25 T cell receptor beta chains presented below share a single source sample, sequenced in a study of T cells in Graves' hyperthyroidism and ophthalmopathy. TCR beta CDR3 regions were amplified from RNA transcripts. During a first-round RT-PCR of the TCR CDR3, the HTBI primer set was used. MiXCR, applied by TCRdb to the multiplex PCR reads, yields one record per CDR3 protein. Of fewer than 350,000 distinct CDR3 sequences listed, less than 20% were seen once; the top ten hold less than 40%. The sample comprised blood. The receptors derive from a man aged 50 to 59 with Graves' ophthalmopathy.

This clonotype was counted many times. This chain joins TRBV30 and TRBJ2-7; D uncertain. V lost 2 bases and J lost 6, with 14 bases in between. CDR1 and CDR2 from the germline V gene are GTSNPN and SVGIG (reference sequence). The CDR3 length is 13 residues. The CDR3 coding sequence is TGTGCCTGGAGTACCCCTCTGGCGTCCGAGCAGTACTTC. Amino acids: CAWSTPLASEQYF.

This clonotype came up many times. V is TRBV11-2 and J is TRBJ2-3; 7 nucleotides agree with TRBD2. The CDR3 loop spans 14 amino acids. V was clipped by 0 bases and J by 6 bases; unmatched bases: 3. Germline V lookup: CDR1 SGHAT, CDR2 FQNNGV. CDR3 sequence reads: CASSLEGGGDTQYF. CDR3 nucleotides: TGTGCCAGCAGCTTAGAGGGGGGAGGGGATACGCAGTATTTT.

V is TRBV6-1 and J is TRBJ1-4; D is possibly TRBD1 (5 bases). Germline V gene sequence: CDR1 MNHNS, CDR2 SASEGT. V lost 5 bases to trimming and J lost 5 bases, with 18 bases between them. There are 16 residues in the CDR3. CDR3 amino acids: CASSKILPAGNEKLFF. For the CDR3, the DNA is TGTGCCAGCAGTAAAATCCTTCCTGCAGGGAATGAAAAACTGTTTTTT.

This chain links TRBV15 with TRBJ2-3; no reliable D call. Germline lookup yields CDR1 LNHNV and CDR2 YYDKDF (reference sequence). V was cut by 0 bases and J by 5 bases, with 15 bases left in between. The CDR3 consists of 16 residues. The CDR3 spells CATSRDVPKGGDTQYF. The CDR3, as DNA: TGTGCCACCAGCAGAGATGTCCCCAAAGGCGGAGATACGCAGTATTTT.

This clonotype was detected many times. V usage is TRBV12-3 or TRBV12-4 and J usage is TRBJ2-7; either TRBD1 or TRBD2 may supply D (5 bases each). Trimming stripped 4 bases from V and 3 bases from J, with 13 bases between. The CDR3 spans 14 residues. The CDR3 loop is CASSSLGRGYEQYF. In DNA form, the CDR3 reads TGTGCCAGCAGTTCCCTGGGACGTGGCTACGAGCAGTACTTC.

This clonotype has at least ten counts. The chain recombines TRBV7-9 with TRBJ1-2, with 11 bases lining up with TRBD1. The CDR3 runs to 15 residues. Trimming cost V 5 bases and J 8 bases; bases outside gene matches: 10. The germline CDR1 and CDR2 sequences are SEHNR and FQNEAQ (reference sequence). In DNA form, the CDR3 reads TGTGCCAGCAGCCCTAGGACAGGGGGCGCGGCCGGCTACACCTTC. Residues: CASSPRTGGAAGYTF. Looking up the rest from reference TRBV7-9 and TRBJ1-2 gives the full variable domain: DTGVSQNPRHKITKRGQNVTFRCDPISEHNRLYWYRQTLGQGPEFLTYFQNEAQLEKSRLLSDRFSAERPKGSFSTLEIQRTEQGDSAMYLCASSPRTGGAAGYTFGSGTRLTVV.

This sequence joins TRBV5-1 and TRBJ2-7, with 9 bases aligning to TRBD1. The CDR3 totals 15 residues. The V gene's germline CDR1 is SGHRS and CDR2 YFSETQ. V lost 5 bases, J lost 2 bases, and 8 bases stayed unmatched. The CDR3 nucleotides are TGCGCCAGCAGTCTAAGGACAGGGGAGGCCTACGAGCAGTACTTC. This sequence encodes CASSLRTGEAYEQYF.

For the CDR3, the DNA is TGTGCCGGTGGGGTCCTGTACTACAATGAGCAGTTCTTC. It encodes CAGGVLYYNEQFF. The rearrangement joins TRBV2 to TRBJ2-1; unclear D gene. The CDR3 contains 13 residues. The V and J ends lost 11 bases and 3 bases respectively, with 14 bases between them. The germline V gene encodes CDR1 SNHLY and CDR2 FYNNEI.

This clonotype was counted a few times. The CDR3 is CASSFGTGGSYGYTF. The CDR3 region has the DNA TGCGCCAGCAGCTTCGGGACAGGGGGCAGTTATGGCTACACCTTC. The chain uses TRBV5-1 and TRBJ1-2; TRBD1 aligns across 12 bases. The CDR3 loop spans 15 amino acids. The germline gives CDR1 SGHRS, CDR2 YFSETQ. The V segment lost 2 bases and the J segment 5 bases; nucleotides outside the gene matches: 4.

This chain joins TRBV6-1 and TRBJ1-4; 8 bases are a match to TRBD1. The CDR3 consists of 15 residues. After removal of 3 bases from V and 5 bases from J, the junction contained 5 bases not matched to a gene. The germline CDR1 and CDR2 sequences are MNHNS and SASEGT. CDR3 coding DNA: TGTGCCAGCAGTGATCGACAGGGGATGAATGAAAAACTGTTTTTT. This encodes CASSDRQGMNEKLFF.

The chain uses TRBV14 and TRBJ2-1, with D perhaps matching TRBD2 (5 bases). CDR3 length: 16 residues. Germline CDR1 is SGHDN and CDR2 is FVKESK. Trimming left V 1 base short and J 7 bases short, with 17 bases between. As DNA, the CDR3 is TGTGCCAGCAGCCAAGGGGGAGTGTCGCCCATAAATGAGCAGTTCTTC. Amino acid sequence: CASSQGGVSPINEQFF.

With respect to this clonotype: This may be a read error, as it is one base from a much larger clone. CDR3 amino acids: CASSIGAAYEQYF. The CDR3 DNA follows: TGTGCCAGCAGCATCGGGGCGGCCTACGAGCAGTACTTC. The J gene is TRBJ2-7, the V gene TRBV11-2; D may be TRBD1 or TRBD2 (5 bases each). The CDR3 runs 13 residues. Germline CDR1 SGHAT, CDR2 FQNNGV. V dropped 5 bases and J dropped 2 bases, with 10 bases sitting between them.

This clonotype was seen only a few times. The chain joins TRBV5-1 to TRBJ1-5; 7 bases match TRBD1. CDR3 length: 15 residues. V shed 4 bases and J 4 bases; nucleotides not matched to a gene: 8. Germline V CDR1 and CDR2: SGHRS, YFSETQ. The DNA of the CDR3 is TGCGCCAGCAGCCTCGAGACAGGGATAAATCAGCCCCAGCATTTT. This codes for CASSLETGINQPQHF.

This clonotype was picked up many times. This chain joins TRBV11-3 and TRBJ2-3; 7 bases line up with TRBD2. This CDR3 contains 14 residues. After removal of 4 bases from V and 1 base from J, the junction contained 2 bases not matched to a gene. Germline V gene lookup returns CDR1 SGHNT and CDR2 YENEEA. CDR3 residues: CASSSGLGTDTQYF. CDR3 in DNA: TGTGCCAGCAGCTCAGGACTAGGCACAGATACGCAGTATTTT. Full variable domain (missing parts from reference TRBV11-3 and TRBJ2-3): EAGVVQSPRYKIIEKKQPVAFWCNPISGHNTLYWYLQNLGQGPELLIRYENEEAVDDSQLPKDRFSAERLKGVDSTLKIQPAELGDSAVYLCASSSGLGTDTQYFGPGTRLTVL.

This chain uses TRBV20-1 with TRBJ1-1; D ambiguous. Germline assignment: CDR1 DFQATT and CDR2 SNEGSKA (reference sequence). The V gene lost 7 bases and the J gene lost 0 bases, with 6 bases spanning the gap. The CDR3 has 11 residues. The DNA of the CDR3 is TGCAGTGGGACGGTGAACACTGAAGCTTTCTTT. Translated, it gives CSGTVNTEAFF.

The chain joins TRBV6-1 to TRBJ2-7, with TRBD2 matching over 9 bases. V shed 2 bases, J shed 0 bases, and the junction held 2 bases outside the gene matches. The CDR3 is made up of 15 amino acids. From germline, CDR1 is MNHNS and CDR2 SASEGT. The CDR3 DNA reads TGTGCCAGCAGTGAACTAGCGGGGAGCTCCTACGAGCAGTACTTC. Translation gives CASSELAGSSYEQYF.

This clonotype has a count of ten or more. This sequence joins TRBV28 and TRBJ2-1; a possible D gene is TRBD2 (6 bases). V lost 7 bases to trimming and J lost 3 bases, with 10 bases between them. Germline CDR1 and CDR2: MDHEN and SYDVKM. The CDR3 extends over 13 amino acids. CDR3 in amino acids: CASTGGNYNEQFF. CDR3 coding DNA: TGTGCCAGCACGGGCGGGAACTACAATGAGCAGTTCTTC.

V is TRBV14 and J is TRBJ1-1; 7 bases agree with TRBD1. This CDR3 spans 16 amino acids. The V gene end was trimmed by 4 bases and the J gene end by 4 bases; junction bases not matched to a gene: 12. CDR1 is SGHDN, CDR2 FVKESK, per germline. CDR3 nucleotide sequence: TGTGCCAGCAGCCCCCTGCGGGCGACAGGGTTCACTGAAGCTTTCTTT. It encodes CASSPLRATGFTEAFF.

As to this clonotype: Given a much more abundant clone one base away, this may be a read error. V and J are TRBV12-3 or TRBV12-4 and TRBJ2-6, with D perhaps TRBD2 (7 bases). The V end was cut by 4 bases, the J end by 0 bases, with 19 bases between. The CDR3 contains 19 residues. The CDR3 nucleotides read TGTGCCAGCAGTTCCCGGGGGGCGTTTTCAAACTCTGGGGCCAACGTCCTGACTTTC. This gives the protein CASSSRGAFSNSGANVLTF.

This clonotype was observed a few times. V usage is TRBV18 and J usage is TRBJ2-3, with a possible D match to TRBD2 (6 bases). The germline CDR1 and CDR2 sequences are KGHSH and LQKENI. The V end lost 0 bases, the J end lost 0 bases, and 10 bases lay between the germline ends. This CDR3 comprises 16 residues. The CDR3 DNA reads as TGTGCCAGCTCACCACCGACGGGAGTGAGCACAGATACGCAGTATTTT. Its translation is CASSPPTGVSTDTQYF.

This clonotype was counted between two and nine times. The chain joins TRBV7-9 to TRBJ1-1, with D perhaps TRBD1 (5 bases). The V gene's germline CDR1 is SEHNR and CDR2 FQNEAQ (reference sequence). The CDR3 totals 13 residues. The V end lost 2 bases, the J end lost 3 bases, and 7 bases lay between the germline ends. Here the CDR3 DNA reads TGTGCCAGCAGCTTATGGGGGTACACTGAAGCTTTCTTT. It yields the protein CASSLWGYTEAFF.

The chain links TRBV15 to TRBJ2-3; D possibly matches TRBD1 or TRBD2 (6 bases each). CDR1 is LNHNV, CDR2 YYDKDF, per germline (reference sequence). With 5 bases removed from V and 0 bases from J, the gap between germline ends came to 18 bases. The CDR3 extends over 17 amino acids. The CDR3 region is CATSETRGVISTDTQYF. The DNA for the CDR3 is TGTGCCACCAGCGAAACAAGGGGGGTGATAAGCACAGATACGCAGTATTTT.

This clonotype has ten or more counts. The J gene is TRBJ2-7, the V gene TRBV6-1; TRBD2 might be the D (5 bases). The CDR3 length is 14 residues. Trimming pared 3 bases from V and 4 bases from J, leaving 13 bases between. Germline V CDR1 and CDR2: MNHNS, SASEGT. The CDR3 DNA reads as TGTGCCAGCAGTGACTCCGGGAAACCTTACGAGCAGTACTTC. This codes for CASSDSGKPYEQYF.

This clonotype has at least ten counts. The chain recombines TRBV6-1 with TRBJ1-6, with TRBD1 matching over 8 bases. CDR3 size: 15 residues. The trim removed 7 bases at V and 6 bases at J, leaving 8 bases unmatched. CDR1 is MNHNS, CDR2 SASEGT, per germline. CDR3: CASTLPDRVNSPLHF. The CDR3 bases are TGTGCCAGCACTCTCCCGGACAGGGTTAATTCACCCCTCCACTTT.

The table lists this clonotype with many counts. The rearrangement uses TRBV5-1 and TRBJ2-1, with D possibly being TRBD2 (6 bases). The germline gives CDR1 SGHRS, CDR2 YFSETQ. This CDR3 comprises 15 residues. Deletions cut 3 bases from V and 0 bases from J, with 10 bases between. CDR3 sequence reads: CASSSGLDSYNEQFF. The CDR3 DNA reads as TGCGCCAGCAGCTCGGGACTGGACTCCTACAATGAGCAGTTCTTC.